A selection of T cell receptor beta chains follows, all from one sample in a study of long-term antiretroviral therapy in people with HIV. Produced via immunoSEQ multiplex PCR; TCRdb's table is partial and in-frame only. In the table there are about 30,000 clones, 80% to 90% of which are singletons. The sequenced sample was unsorted PBMCs, obtained 3 years after starting antiretroviral therapy. These receptors were obtained from a middle-aged man with HIV. Each CDR3 is given with its conserved first and last residue. The D gene is left open where the match is weak. Rows may omit the clone size; those that give it use once, few, many or a size class.

V gene	CDR3 length	J gene	D gene	clone size	CDR3 protein	CDR3 DNA
TRBV18	13	TRBJ1-5	-	once	CASSPGANQPQHF	TGTGCCAGCTCACCGGGGGCCAATCAGCCCCAGCATTTT
TRBV21-1	14	TRBJ2-1	-	-	CASLRIVCYNEQFF	TGTGCCAGCCTTCGGATCGTGTGCTACAATGAGCAGTTCTTC
TRBV30	12	TRBJ1-5	-	-	CAWSGGGISQHF	TGTGCCTGGAGTGGGGGAGGTATTTCCCAACATTTT
TRBV6-1	13	TRBJ1-3	-	-	CAGENGQGNTIYF	TGTGCCGGTGAGAACGGACAGGGAAACACCATATATTTT
TRBV6-1	13	TRBJ1-6	-	-	CASSRFDPSPLHF	TGTGCCAGCAGCCGGTTTGATCCTTCACCCCTCCACTTT
TRBV6-1	15	TRBJ1-2	TRBD1	-	CASSEIRGPDYGYTF	TGTGCCAGCAGTGAAATAAGGGGGCCTGACTATGGCTACACCTTC
TRBV5-1	11	TRBJ1-1	-	-	CASSLGGVAFF	TGCGCCAGCAGCTTGGGTGGGGTAGCTTTCTTT
TRBV19	14	TRBJ1-2	-	-	CASSMRGEVYGYTF	TGTGCCAGTAGTATGCGAGGGGAGGTATATGGCTACACCTTC
TRBV30	14	TRBJ1-5	TRBD1	few	CAWSGGQGNQPQHF	TGTGCCTGGAGTGGGGGACAGGGGAATCAGCCCCAGCATTTT
TRBV7-9	14	TRBJ2-3	TRBD1	-	CASSQGTDTDTQYF	TGTGCCAGCAGCCAAGGGACAGACACAGATACGCAGTATTTT
TRBV5-4	13	TRBJ1-1	-	-	CASTGAMNTEAFF	TGTGCCAGCACAGGGGCAATGAACACTGAAGCTTTCTTT
TRBV5-6	15	TRBJ2-4	-	-	CASTIEDRAKNIQYF	TGTGCCAGCACCATAGAGGACCGAGCCAAAAACATTCAGTACTTC
TRBV11-2	14	TRBJ2-1	TRBD2	-	CASRLAGGINEQFF	TGTGCCAGCAGACTAGCGGGAGGGATAAATGAGCAGTTCTTC
TRBV23-1	12	TRBJ2-7	-	-	CASSQSETEQYF	TGCGCCAGCAGTCAATCGGAGACCGAGCAGTACTTC
TRBV5-4	16	TRBJ1-2	-	few	CASSLGAAPNTYGYTF	TGTGCCAGCAGCTTGGGGGCAGCTCCAAACACGTATGGCTACACCTTC